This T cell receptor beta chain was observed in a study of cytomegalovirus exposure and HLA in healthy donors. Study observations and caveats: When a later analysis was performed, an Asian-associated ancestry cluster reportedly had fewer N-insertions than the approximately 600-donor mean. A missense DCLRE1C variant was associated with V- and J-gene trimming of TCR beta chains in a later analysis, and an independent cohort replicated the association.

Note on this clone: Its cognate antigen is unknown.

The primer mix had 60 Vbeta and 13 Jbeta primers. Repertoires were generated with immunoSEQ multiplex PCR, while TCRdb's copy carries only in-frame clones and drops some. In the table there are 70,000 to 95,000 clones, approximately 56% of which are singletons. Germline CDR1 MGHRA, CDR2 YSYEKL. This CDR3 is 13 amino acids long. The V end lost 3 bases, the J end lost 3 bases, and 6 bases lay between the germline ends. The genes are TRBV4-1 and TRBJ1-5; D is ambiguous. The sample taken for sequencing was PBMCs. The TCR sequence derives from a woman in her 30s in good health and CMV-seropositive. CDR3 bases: TGCGCCAGCAGCCAGGCCTTCAATCAGCCCCAGCATTTT. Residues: CASSQAFNQPQHF.